This T cell receptor (beta chain) was obtained from a study of read filtering for tumor transcriptome and immune sequencing (TCRdb year 2020). Concerning the study at large: The cohort had around 16 male and approximately 15 female patients with a mean age of roughly 66 years, ranging from roughly 45 to 80. One main goal was a read-filtering strategy for immune repertoire data, in particular deciding whether clonotypes backed by only one read should be removed. After DNase treatment, whole-transcriptome libraries were prepared using the TruSeq RNA Access Library Prep Kit. Per sample, about 4.05 to 10.27 million TCR-region mapped reads were obtained with IR-seq, compared with only about 80 to 1,400 with RNA-seq. Under revised international staging, roughly eight patients fell into R-ISS I, 16 into R-ISS II and over 5 into R-ISS III. The study compared TCR repertoires from targeted immune repertoire sequencing and bulk whole-transcriptome sequencing run on the same bone marrow samples. Broader findings and caveats from the paper: Single-read clonotypes made up approximately 84% of clonotypes but only roughly 3.5% of total reads in IR-seq, compared with approximately 75% of clonotypes and 44.6% of reads in RNA-seq. The sorted CD138-negative fraction was composed of a mixed bone marrow immune population rather than of purified T cells. When single-read clonotypes were removed, the proportions of shared clonotypes in IR-seq and RNA-seq correlated more strongly. Compared with RNA-seq, IR-seq captured clonotypes at much higher depth and more reliably, and a smaller IR-seq throughput was enough to identify most shared clonotypes.

Bone marrow was sampled from every patient at the time of active disease. Isolation of bone marrow mononuclear cells was performed by Ficoll-Hypaque density gradient centrifugation. Myeloma plasma cells were removed and CD138-negative cells were collected by negative selection after labeling with CD138 magnetic microbeads on a MACS separator. Flow cytometry on an Attune NxT with CD138 antibodies was used to check the purity of the isolated cells. TRIzol reagent was used to extract total RNA, which was then quantified with a NanoDrop spectrophotometer. For each patient, paired RNA-seq and IR-seq were run on the CD138-negative bone marrow sample from that patient. Including the terminal cysteine and phenylalanine, the CDR3 comprises 14 residues. Of all the DNA, just the CDR3 is kept, 42 bases in frame from base 1. The germline V gene specifies ENHRY as CDR1 and SYGVKD as CDR2. The V and J ends are trimmed by 4 bases and 6 bases, leaving 13 bases between them.

This clonotype was recorded at least ten times. This clone's antigen is unknown. No much larger clone exists at a distance of one base, and base qualities are not known. The Immunoverse kit was used to build TCR libraries from approximately 410 ng RNA, with molecular barcoded adaptors covering alpha/delta and beta/gamma chains. TCR library preparation was performed with the same RNA that was used for transcriptome sequencing. TCR libraries were sequenced on an Illumina HiSeq 4000 with 2 x 150 cycles. Under the source paper's analysis protocol: MiXCR aligned TCR reads to human V, D, J and C references and assembled the aligned reads into CDR3 clonotypes, with quality filtering and error correction included. The tcR package in R was used for analysis of clonotype counts and gene usage diversity. Raw mapping reads were checked after the RNA-seq reads had been mapped by STAR aligner version 2.5.3a onto the human GRCh37 genome. To test the effect of sequencing depth on detected clonotypes, IR-seq fastq files were randomly downsampled using Seqtk 1.3. TCRdb reanalyzed the raw reads on its own, using fastp at Q25 for trimming and MiXCR for clone calling, and kept in-frame beta chains. Merged by CDR3 protein, the rows form single entries marked with the most common genes and DNA. TCRdb's processing, not the authors' own work, is the source of the V and J calls. A total of more than 30,000 distinct CDR3 sequences appear in this sample, 14% of them only once. Jointly, the top ten make up less than 20% of the sample.

The sequence derives from a donor over 35 with multiple myeloma. Here the chain combines TRBV10-3 and TRBJ1-5; D gene: possibly TRBD1, on 5 matching bases. Sequencing was done on a sample of a population of CD138-negative cells sorted from bone marrow. The cell subset or site label on this specimen signifies: bone marrow mononuclear cells depleted of CD138+ plasma/myeloma cells by negative magnetic selection. The CDR3 protein: CAISGSGGTQPQHF. The nucleotide sequence reads as follows: TGTGCCATCAGTGGTTCCGGGGGGACTCAGCCCCAGCATTTT.